One and the same sample provided the 10 T cell receptor beta chains below, sequenced in a study of blood T cell repertoires in COVID-19. Repertoires were generated with immunoSEQ multiplex PCR, while TCRdb's copy carries only in-frame clones and drops some. The sample lists under 300,000 clones; about 79% were seen once. Material for sequencing was peripheral blood. These receptors all come from a man aged 35 to 55 who had recovered from COVID-19.

This chain uses TRBV4-3 with TRBJ2-7; D might be TRBD2 (6 bases). V shed 2 bases and J shed 1 base, with 15 bases lying between them. CDR3 length: 16 amino acids. Looked up from germline, CDR1 is LGHNA and CDR2 is YSLEER. The CDR3 DNA is TGCGCCAGCAGCCAAACCAGAGCTAGCGCATCCTACGAGCAGTACTTC. Amino acid sequence: CASSQTRASASYEQYF.

This clone has a single count. The J gene is TRBJ1-2, the V gene TRBV15; weak D call: TRBD1 (6 bases). Trimming left V 0 bases short and J 7 bases short, with 15 bases between. CDR1 and CDR2 from the germline V gene are LNHNV and YYDKDF (reference sequence). This CDR3 region has 15 residues. CDR3 sequence: CATSRDRGGPLGYTF. The DNA of the CDR3 is TGTGCCACCAGCAGAGATCGGGGGGGCCCCCTTGGCTACACCTTC.

The chain joins TRBV12-5 to TRBJ1-4; 7 bases match TRBD1. Losses at the gene ends were 4 bases for V and 4 bases for J; bases not matched to a gene: 3. The CDR3 has 14 residues. CDR1 is LGHNT and CDR2 is FRNRAP in the germline V gene. This CDR3 reads CASGWGQFNEKLFF. CDR3 coding DNA: TGTGCTAGTGGTTGGGGACAGTTTAATGAAAAACTGTTTTTT.

The chain recombines TRBV7-9 with TRBJ1-2; D may be TRBD1 (6 bases). This CDR3 comprises 13 residues. The germline V and J ends were trimmed by 0 bases and 8 bases, with 10 bases remaining between them. CDR1 is SEHNR, CDR2 FQNEAQ, per germline (reference sequence). The CDR3 sequence is CASSLAQGMGYTF. The DNA for the CDR3 is TGTGCCAGCAGCTTAGCACAGGGTATGGGCTACACCTTC.

The rearrangement uses TRBV20-1 and TRBJ2-3; TRBD2 aligns across 12 bases. Trimming took 3 bases from V and 3 from J; bases not matched to a gene: 19. CDR1 DFQATT and CDR2 SNEGSKA come from the germline V gene (reference sequence). The CDR3 is 20 residues long. CDR3 sequence: CSASVGHSSGGAGGTDTQYF. CDR3 in DNA: TGCAGTGCTAGTGTCGGTCATTCTAGCGGGGGGGCAGGTGGAACAGATACGCAGTATTTT.

The chain recombines TRBV9 with TRBJ2-1; 8 nucleotides line up with TRBD1. Germline V gene sequence: CDR1 SGDLS, CDR2 YYNGEE. The CDR3 consists of 16 residues. Trimming cost V 0 bases and J 8 bases; bases outside gene matches: 10. CDR3 nucleotides: TGTGCCAGCAGCGTAGGACAGGGGTACGGGTACGATGAGCAGTTCTTC. As protein: CASSVGQGYGYDEQFF.

The genes are TRBV6-2 or TRBV6-3 and TRBJ1-4, with D unresolved. The length of the CDR3 is 11 residues. The V gene's germline CDR1 is MNHEY and CDR2 SVGEGT. V was pared by 2 bases and J by 11 bases, with 6 bases between. The CDR3 is CASSYREKLFF. CDR3 bases: TGTGCCAGCAGTTACAGGGAGAAACTGTTTTTT.

The chain has TRBV5-6 and TRBJ2-7, with 9 bases lining up with TRBD2. Germline V lookup: CDR1 SGHDT, CDR2 YYEEEE. J lost 2 bases, V lost 3 bases, and 9 bases had no gene match. This CDR3 spans 16 amino acids. The CDR3 DNA reads as TGTGCCAGCAGCTCGTTAGCGGGGGCCCTTACCTACGAGCAGTACTTC. Protein product: CASSSLAGALTYEQYF. Full variable domain (missing parts from reference TRBV5-6 and TRBJ2-7): DAGVTQSPTHLIKTRGQQVTLRCSPKSGHDTVSWYQQALGQGPQFIFQYYEEEERQRGNFPDRFSGHQFPNYSSELNVNALLLGDSALYLCASSSLAGALTYEQYFGPGTRLTVT.

V is TRBV29-1 and J is TRBJ2-3, with a possible D match to TRBD2 (5 bases). Germline CDR1 is SQVTM and CDR2 is ANQGSEA. The germline V and J ends were trimmed by 7 bases and 2 bases, with 10 bases remaining between them. This CDR3 is built from 12 residues. The CDR3: CSAQRDTDTQYF. For the CDR3, the DNA is TGCAGCGCTCAACGGGACACAGATACGCAGTATTTT.

The rearrangement links TRBV9 to TRBJ1-6; D is ambiguous. The length of the CDR3 is 14 residues. The germline V gene encodes CDR1 SGDLS and CDR2 YYNGEE. Trimming took off 0 bases at V and 7 bases at J, with 8 bases between the two ends. CDR3 nucleotide sequence: TGTGCCAGCAGCGTAGCCCGCAGAAATTCACCCCTCCACTTT. Amino acids: CASSVARRNSPLHF.